The 5 T cell receptor beta chains below were found in one sample sequenced in a study of CD8+ T cells in alopecia areata. Combined cutaneous lymph node cells underwent sorting by CD4, CD8alpha, NKG2D, NKG2ACE and additional markers. Reverse transcribed after extraction, RNA yielded cDNA as the sequencing template. Generated by immunoSEQ multiplex PCR, the TCRdb table keeps only in-frame clones and is missing some. In total the sample includes under 20,000 clones, none of them seen once. Input material: CD8+ T cells sorted from a lymph node. Receptor source: a C3H/HeJ mouse with alopecia areata. The MHC haplotype recorded for the strain is H2-k.

This clone came up many times. Gene labels here are mouse ones. The read ends 4 residues shy of where the CDR3 ends; the end is completed using the germline J gene. J is TRBJ1-1 and V is TRBV13-3; 10 bases are a match to TRBD1. Germline CDR1 NNHDY, CDR2 SYVADS. This CDR3 is built from 14 residues. V lost 2 bases and J lost 3; bases outside the gene matches: 1. CDR3 bases read: TGTGCCAGCAGTGACGGGACAGGGGACACA. Amino acid sequence: CASSDGTGDT. The full-length CDR3 reads as CASSDGTGDTEVFF.

Notes on this clone: The gene symbols are mouse symbols. Coverage ceases 4 residues before the CDR3 finishes, and the germline J gene fills in the end. The V gene is TRBV16, the J gene TRBJ2-4; 7 bases map to TRBD1. Germline CDR1 reads SGHSA; CDR2 reads FRNQAP. J was trimmed by 1 base and V by 4 bases; bases with no gene match: 2. The CDR3 is 14 residues long. CDR3 sequence reads: CASSWTGGQNTLYF. The CDR3 bases that were read are TGTGCAAGCAGCTGGACAGGAGGTCAAAAC.

This clone was found many times. Mouse germline and gene names are used. The read terminates 4 residues before the CDR3 end, so the remaining end is supplied by the germline J gene. This chain uses TRBV12-2 with TRBJ2-1, with 8 positions matching TRBD2. In germline, CDR1 is SGHLS, CDR2 HYDKME. The CDR3 sequence is 15 residues long. Trimming took 0 bases from V and 3 from J; bases not matched to a gene: 3. The CDR3 bases that were read are TGTGCCAGCTCTCTCGATGGGGGGGGCTATGCT. This gives the protein CASSLDGGGYA. The complete CDR3 reads CASSLDGGGYAEQFF.

This clone was found a few times. Mouse gene names apply. The read comes to an end 4 residues before the CDR3 does, leaving the germline J gene to fill in the end. This sequence joins TRBV19 and TRBJ1-1; a weak D match, TRBD1 (5 bases). Germline values: CDR1 FNHDT, CDR2 SITEND (reference sequence). V lost 2 bases and J lost 1, with 12 bases in between. The CDR3 loop spans 15 amino acids. The CDR3 spells CASSIEAGSNTEVFF. CDR3 DNA (partial): TGTGCCAGCAGTATCGAGGCAGGGTCGAACACA.

The sample holds a few counts of this clone. The listed genes are named as in mouse. Read coverage stops 4 residues before the CDR3 terminus; the germline J gene supplies the remainder. The rearrangement uses TRBV1 and TRBJ1-4, with D possibly matching TRBD1 (5 bases). V was trimmed by 3 bases and J by 4 bases, leaving 18 bases between them. The CDR3 extends over 17 amino acids. CDR1 and CDR2 from the germline V gene are NSQYPW and LRSPGD (reference sequence). CDR3 region: CTCSARQQKICNERLFF. CDR3 bases read: TGCACCTGCAGTGCGAGACAGCAAAAGATTTGCAACGAA.